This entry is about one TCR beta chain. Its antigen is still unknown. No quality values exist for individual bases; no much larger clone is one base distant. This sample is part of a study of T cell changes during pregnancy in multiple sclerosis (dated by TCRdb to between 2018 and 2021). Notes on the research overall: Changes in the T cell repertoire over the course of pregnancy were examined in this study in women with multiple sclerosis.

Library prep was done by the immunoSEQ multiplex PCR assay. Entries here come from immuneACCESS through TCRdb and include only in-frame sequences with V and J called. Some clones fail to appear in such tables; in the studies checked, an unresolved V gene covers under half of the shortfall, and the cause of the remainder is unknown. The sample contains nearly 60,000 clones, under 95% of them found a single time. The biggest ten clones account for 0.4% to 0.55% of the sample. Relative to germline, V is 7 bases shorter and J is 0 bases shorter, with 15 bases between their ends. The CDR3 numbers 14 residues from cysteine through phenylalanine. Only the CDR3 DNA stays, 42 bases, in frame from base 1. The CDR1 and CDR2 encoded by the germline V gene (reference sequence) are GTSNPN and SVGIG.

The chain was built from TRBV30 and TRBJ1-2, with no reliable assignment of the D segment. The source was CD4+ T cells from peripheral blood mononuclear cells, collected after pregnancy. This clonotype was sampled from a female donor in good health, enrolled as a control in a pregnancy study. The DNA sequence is TGTGCCTTGGAACCCGGGTTGGCTAACTATGGCTACACCTTC. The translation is CALEPGLANYGYTF. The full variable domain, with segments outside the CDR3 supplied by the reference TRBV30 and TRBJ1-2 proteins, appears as SQTIHQWPATLVQPVGSPLSLECTVEGTSNPNLYWYRQAAGRGLQLLFYSVGIGQISSEVPQNLSASRPQDRQFILSSKKLLLSDSGFYLCALEPGLANYGYTFGSGTRLTVV.